The 13 T cell receptor beta chains presented below share a single source sample, sequenced in a study of T cells in Graves' hyperthyroidism and ophthalmopathy. The CDR3 regions of TCR beta were amplified from RNA transcripts. HTBI primers drove first-round RT-PCR of the TCR CDR3. TCRdb itself ran the multiplex PCR reads through MiXCR, one entry per CDR3 protein. The sample has approximately 380,000 distinct CDR3 sequences; more than 13% are singletons. Material for sequencing was blood. The source is a middle-aged man with Graves' ophthalmopathy.

This clonotype was observed at least ten times. This chain links TRBV5-1 with TRBJ2-7; unclear D gene. Germline CDR1 is SGHRS and CDR2 is YFSETQ. The ends were cut back, 0 bases at V and 2 bases at J, with 12 bases in the middle. This CDR3 spans 15 amino acids. The CDR3 DNA sequence: TGCGCCAGCAGCTTGGGTACGAGCCAAGCCTACGAGCAGTACTTC. It is translated as CASSLGTSQAYEQYF.

The V gene is TRBV10-3, the J gene TRBJ1-1, with D hard to call. CDR1 ENHRY and CDR2 SYGVKD come from the germline V gene. The CDR3 length is 12 residues. CDR3 in amino acids: CGISDTNTEAFF. The CDR3 bases are TGTGGAATCAGTGATACGAACACTGAAGCTTTCTTT.

This clonotype has just a few counts. V and J are TRBV20-1 and TRBJ2-5; 9 bases line up with TRBD2. The germline gives CDR1 DFQATT, CDR2 SNEGSKA (reference sequence). The trim removed 7 bases at V and 1 base at J, leaving 7 bases unmatched. The CDR3 is 14 residues long. The CDR3 reads CSETAGGAQETQYF. For the CDR3, the DNA is TGCAGTGAAACGGCGGGAGGGGCCCAAGAGACCCAGTACTTC.

The table lists this clonotype with many counts. The chain couples TRBV7-8 to TRBJ2-7; 9 bases are shared with TRBD1. The CDR3 is 15 residues long. Germline V gene data show CDR1 as SGHVS and CDR2 as FQNEAQ. V shed 0 bases, J shed 3 bases, and the junction held 3 bases outside the gene matches. The CDR3: CASSLAQGQGYEQYF. DNA of the CDR3: TGTGCCAGCAGCTTAGCGCAGGGACAGGGCTACGAGCAGTACTTC.

There are many counts of this clonotype. V is TRBV27 and J is TRBJ1-1; 7 nucleotides align to TRBD1. The junction had 12 bases not matched to a gene; V was cut back by 2 bases and J by 0 bases. This CDR3 region has 18 residues. The germline gives CDR1 MNHEY, CDR2 SMNVEV (reference sequence). This chain's CDR3 is CASSLIRGGNYMNTEAFF. CDR3 coding DNA: TGTGCCAGCAGTTTAATACGAGGGGGCAATTACATGAACACTGAAGCTTTCTTT.

Only one count was recorded for this clonotype. This sequence joins TRBV6-1 and TRBJ2-7; 8 nucleotides agree with TRBD1. Germline-derived CDR1 and CDR2 are MNHNS and SASEGT. Losses at the gene ends were 7 bases for V and 1 base for J; bases not matched to a gene: 12. The CDR3 is made up of 16 amino acids. The CDR3 spells CASNTGLRTGSYEQYF. Here the CDR3 DNA reads TGTGCCAGCAACACAGGTCTACGGACAGGGTCCTACGAGCAGTACTTC.

With respect to this clonotype: A read error is possible here, since a much larger clone lies one base away. This chain links TRBV27 with TRBJ2-1; TRBD2 matches at 7 bases. Looked up from germline, CDR1 is MNHEY and CDR2 is SMNVEV (reference sequence). V dropped 6 bases and J dropped 9; count of bases not matched to a gene: 14. There are 15 residues in the CDR3. CDR3 in amino acids: CASSLTGGSSTEQFF. In DNA, the CDR3 is TGTGCCAGCAGCCTTACTGGCGGGAGTTCAACTGAGCAGTTCTTC.

The rearrangement uses TRBV6-1 and TRBJ1-4; perhaps TRBD1 as D (5 bases). The length of the CDR3 is 16 residues. The germline V and J ends were trimmed by 5 bases and 7 bases, with 20 bases remaining between them. Per the germline V gene, CDR1 is MNHNS and CDR2 is SASEGT. Here the CDR3 DNA reads TGTGCCAGCAGTTTCGGGACCCCAGGGATGGCTGAAAAACTGTTTTTT. Its protein is CASSFGTPGMAEKLFF.

This chain connects TRBV30 to TRBJ1-4; possible D gene TRBD1, 5 bases. The CDR3 has 12 amino acids. The germline V gene encodes CDR1 GTSNPN and CDR2 SVGIG (reference sequence). Trimming pared 0 bases from V and 15 bases from J, leaving 14 bases between. CDR3 region: CAWSVQDGGVFF. In nucleotides, the CDR3 is TGTGCCTGGAGTGTACAGGACGGTGGCGTGTTTTTT.

The V call is TRBV28, the J call TRBJ1-6; no clear D. This CDR3 has 16 amino acids. V was trimmed by 3 bases and J by 7 bases, leaving 16 bases between them. Germline V gene data show CDR1 as MDHEN and CDR2 as SYDVKM. For the CDR3, the DNA is TGTGCCAGCAGTTTTGGTGGCAATATCATCAATTCACCCCTCCACTTT. Amino acid sequence: CASSFGGNIINSPLHF. Filled out from reference TRBV28 and TRBJ1-6, the complete variable domain reads DVKVTQSSRYLVKRTGEKVFLECVQDMDHENMFWYRQDPGLGLRLIYFSYDVKMKEKGDIPEGYSVSREKKERFSLILESASTNQTSMYLCASSFGGNIINSPLHFGNGTRLTVT.

This clonotype has a count of ten or more. The V and J genes are TRBV6-1 and TRBJ2-3; 9 positions agree with TRBD2. CDR1 is MNHNS, CDR2 SASEGT, per germline. The CDR3 length is 15 residues. The J segment lost 0 bases and the V segment lost 6 bases, leaving 4 bases of the junction unmatched. The CDR3 DNA follows: TGTGCCAGCAGACGACTAGCGGCTAGCACAGATACGCAGTATTTT. Protein: CASRRLAASTDTQYF.

This clonotype was recorded at least ten times. The chain uses TRBV7-9 and TRBJ2-1, with D unclear. V lost 2 bases and J 8 bases, leaving 7 bases between the germline ends. From germline, CDR1 is SEHNR and CDR2 FQNEAQ (reference sequence). This CDR3 comprises 12 residues. The CDR3 nucleotides are TGTGCCAGCAGCTTAATCCCGTATGAGCAGTTCTTC. Its protein is CASSLIPYEQFF.

V usage is TRBV30 and J usage is TRBJ1-2; TRBD1 might be the D (5 bases). In germline, CDR1 is GTSNPN, CDR2 SVGIG (reference sequence). V lost 2 bases and J 6 bases, leaving 19 bases between the germline ends. This CDR3 comprises 15 residues. The CDR3 protein is CAWSFGDRQSNGYTF. The DNA for the CDR3 is TGTGCCTGGAGTTTTGGGGACCGACAGTCTAATGGCTACACCTTC. The full variable domain, completed using reference TRBV30 and TRBJ1-2, is SQTIHQWPATLVQPVGSPLSLECTVEGTSNPNLYWYRQAAGRGLQLLFYSVGIGQISSEVPQNLSASRPQDRQFILSSKKLLLSDSGFYLCAWSFGDRQSNGYTFGSGTRLTVV.